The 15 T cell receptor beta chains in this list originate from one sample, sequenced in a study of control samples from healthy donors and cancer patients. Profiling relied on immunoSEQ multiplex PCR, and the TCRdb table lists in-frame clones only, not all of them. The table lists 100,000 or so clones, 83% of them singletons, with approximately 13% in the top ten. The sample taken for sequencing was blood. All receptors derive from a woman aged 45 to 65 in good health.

CDR3 in amino acids: CASSLGQVNTGELFF. The CDR3 DNA follows: TGTGCCAGCAGCCTCGGACAGGTGAACACCGGGGAGCTGTTTTTT. The V call is TRBV5-4, the J call TRBJ2-2; 7 bases are shared with TRBD1. The germline V gene has CDR1 SGHNT and CDR2 YYREEE (reference sequence). The J segment lost 1 base and the V segment lost 4 bases, leaving 4 bases of the junction unmatched. The CDR3 has 15 residues.

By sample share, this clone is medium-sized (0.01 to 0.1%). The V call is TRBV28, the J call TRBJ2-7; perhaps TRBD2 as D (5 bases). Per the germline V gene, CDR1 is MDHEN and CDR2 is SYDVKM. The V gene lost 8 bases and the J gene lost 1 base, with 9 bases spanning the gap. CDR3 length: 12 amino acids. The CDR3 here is CASLDSSYEQYF. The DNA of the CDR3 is TGTGCCAGCCTGGACTCTTCCTACGAGCAGTACTTC.

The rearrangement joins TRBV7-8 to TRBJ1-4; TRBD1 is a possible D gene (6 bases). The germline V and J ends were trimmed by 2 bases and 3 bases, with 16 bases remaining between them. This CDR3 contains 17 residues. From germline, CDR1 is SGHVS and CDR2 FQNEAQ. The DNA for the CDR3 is TGTGCCAGCAGCTTAATGAGCGGGGGCAGAGCTAATGAAAAACTGTTTTTT. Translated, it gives CASSLMSGGRANEKLFF.

The CDR3 sequence is CASRGTDSLNQPQHF. The CDR3 coding sequence is TGTGCCAGCAGGGGGACGGACAGTCTCAATCAGCCCCAGCATTTT. The chain joins TRBV6-5 to TRBJ1-5; TRBD1 might be the D (6 bases). Between the trimmed V and J ends, which lost 6 bases and 3 bases, there was a span of 15 bases. The V gene's germline CDR1 is MNHEY and CDR2 SVGAGI. The CDR3 extends over 15 amino acids.

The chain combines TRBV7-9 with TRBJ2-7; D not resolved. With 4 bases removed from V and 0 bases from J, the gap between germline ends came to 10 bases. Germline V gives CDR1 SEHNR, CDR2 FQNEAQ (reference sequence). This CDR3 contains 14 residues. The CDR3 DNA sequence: TGTGCCAGCAGCTCCTCTTTAGGCTCCTACGAGCAGTACTTC. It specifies CASSSSLGSYEQYF.

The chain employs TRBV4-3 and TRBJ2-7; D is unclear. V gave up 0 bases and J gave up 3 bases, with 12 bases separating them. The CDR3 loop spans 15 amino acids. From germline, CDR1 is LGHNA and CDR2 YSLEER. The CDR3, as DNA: TGCGCCAGCAGCCAAGATCAAGCCACCCACTACGAGCAGTACTTC. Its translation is CASSQDQATHYEQYF.

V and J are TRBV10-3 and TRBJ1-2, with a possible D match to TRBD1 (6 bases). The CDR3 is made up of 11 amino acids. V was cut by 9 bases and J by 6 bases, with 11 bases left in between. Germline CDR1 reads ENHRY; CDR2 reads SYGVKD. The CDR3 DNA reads TGTGCCATTGCAGGGGCGGATGGCTACACCTTC. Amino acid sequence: CAIAGADGYTF.

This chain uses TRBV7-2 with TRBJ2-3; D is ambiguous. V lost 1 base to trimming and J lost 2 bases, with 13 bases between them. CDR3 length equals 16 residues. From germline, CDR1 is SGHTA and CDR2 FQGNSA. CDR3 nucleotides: TGTGCCAGCAGCTTAGTTAGCCCGGCCGCCACAGATACGCAGTATTTT. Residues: CASSLVSPAATDTQYF.

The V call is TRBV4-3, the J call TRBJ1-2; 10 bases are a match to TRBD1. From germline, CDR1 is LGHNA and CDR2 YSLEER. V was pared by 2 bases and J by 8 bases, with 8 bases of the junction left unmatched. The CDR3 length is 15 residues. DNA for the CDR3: TGCGCCAGCAGCCAACGGGACAGGGGAGTGAGCGGCTACACCTTC. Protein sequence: CASSQRDRGVSGYTF.

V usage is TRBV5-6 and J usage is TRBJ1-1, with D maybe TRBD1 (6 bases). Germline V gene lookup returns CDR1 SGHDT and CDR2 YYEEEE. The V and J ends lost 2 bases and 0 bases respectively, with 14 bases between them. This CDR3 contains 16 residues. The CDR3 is CASSFTTGILNTEAFF. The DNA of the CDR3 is TGTGCCAGCAGCTTCACCACAGGGATATTGAACACTGAAGCTTTCTTT.

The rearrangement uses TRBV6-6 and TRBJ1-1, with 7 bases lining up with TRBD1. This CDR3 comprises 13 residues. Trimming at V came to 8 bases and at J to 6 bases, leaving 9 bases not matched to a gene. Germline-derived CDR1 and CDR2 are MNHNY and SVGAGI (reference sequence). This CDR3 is CASGGQFSPEAFF. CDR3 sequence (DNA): TGTGCCAGCGGGGGACAGTTTAGTCCTGAAGCTTTCTTT.

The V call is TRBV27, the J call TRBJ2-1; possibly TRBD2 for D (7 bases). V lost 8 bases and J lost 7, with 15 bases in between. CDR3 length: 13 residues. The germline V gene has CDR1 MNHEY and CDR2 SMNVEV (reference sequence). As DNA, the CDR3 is TGTGCCAGCCGCCCAAGGGGGGGAAATGAGCAGTTCTTC. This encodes CASRPRGGNEQFF.

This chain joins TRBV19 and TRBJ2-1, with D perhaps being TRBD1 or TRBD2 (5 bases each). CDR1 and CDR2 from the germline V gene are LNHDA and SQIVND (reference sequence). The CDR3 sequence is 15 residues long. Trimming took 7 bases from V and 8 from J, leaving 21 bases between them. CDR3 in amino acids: CASTRDLQTGHEQFF. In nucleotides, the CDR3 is TGTGCCAGTACGAGGGACCTTCAAACGGGTCATGAGCAGTTCTTC.

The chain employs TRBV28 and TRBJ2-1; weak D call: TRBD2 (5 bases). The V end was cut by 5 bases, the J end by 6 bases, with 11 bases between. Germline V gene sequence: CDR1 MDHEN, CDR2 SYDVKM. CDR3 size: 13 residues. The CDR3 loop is CASSTTNVNEQFF. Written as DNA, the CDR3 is TGTGCCAGCAGTACGACTAACGTCAATGAGCAGTTCTTC.

The CDR3 reads CASSQDAKSGYTF. The CDR3 coding sequence is TGTGCCAGCAGCCAAGACGCAAAGAGTGGCTACACCTTC. The gene calls are TRBV3-1 (or the pseudogene TRBV3-2) and TRBJ1-2; no firm D call. Germline V gene sequence: CDR1 LGHDT, CDR2 YNNKEL (reference sequence). V dropped 0 bases and J dropped 7 bases, with 9 bases sitting between them. The CDR3 is 13 residues long.